What follows are 5 T cell receptor beta chains derived from one specimen sequenced in a study of T cells in pancreatic ductal adenocarcinoma. The selected patients with pancreatic ductal adenocarcinoma had surgery but no neoadjuvant therapy. Only in-frame clones appear in the TCRdb table, and some are missing; sequencing was by immunoSEQ multiplex PCR. The sample includes roughly 8,700 clones, under 90% of them seen just once. Sequencing input: PBMCs. Every receptor here comes from a human donor with pancreatic ductal adenocarcinoma.

This rearrangement joins TRBV5-1 to TRBJ1-6; D gene uncertain. CDR3 length: 15 residues. Germline V gene lookup returns CDR1 SGHRS and CDR2 YFSETQ. Trimming removed 4 bases at V and 8 bases at J, with 16 bases between. DNA of the CDR3: TGCGCCAGCAGCCGATCGGGGATCTCGGATTCACCCCTCCACTTT. Translating gives CASSRSGISDSPLHF.

V and J are TRBV28 and TRBJ2-4; tentatively, D is TRBD2 (7 bases). V lost 2 bases and J lost 3, with 17 bases in between. Germline CDR1 is MDHEN and CDR2 is SYDVKM. The CDR3 spans 17 residues. This CDR3 is CASSLMSTGRVKNIQYF. The CDR3 nucleotides read TGTGCCAGCAGTTTAATGTCTACAGGGAGGGTCAAAAACATTCAGTACTTC. The whole variable domain, remainder taken from reference TRBV28 and TRBJ2-4, is DVKVTQSSRYLVKRTGEKVFLECVQDMDHENMFWYRQDPGLGLRLIYFSYDVKMKEKGDIPEGYSVSREKKERFSLILESASTNQTSMYLCASSLMSTGRVKNIQYFGAGTRLSVL.

This clone was observed a single time. The chain has TRBV6-5 and TRBJ2-5; 9 positions match TRBD2. The length of the CDR3 is 13 residues. From germline, CDR1 is MNHEY and CDR2 SVGAGI. Trimming removed 11 bases from V and 5 bases from J; junction bases left unmatched: 9. The CDR3 coding sequence is TGTGCCGCGACGCGGGAGGGAAGGGAGACCCAGTACTTC. It yields the protein CAATREGRETQYF.

The chain couples TRBV11-2 to TRBJ2-5, with a weak D call TRBD1 (5 bases). The assigned J gene may be wrong: the sequence end matches TRBJ2-7 better. Germline lookup yields CDR1 SGHAT and CDR2 FQNNGV. This CDR3 contains 14 residues. The CDR3 protein is CASSLGRQSYEQYF. As DNA, the CDR3 is TGTGCCAGCAGCTTAGGGAGACAGTCCTACGAGCAGTACTTC.

For this clone: One junction end does not reproduce the germline sequence, and a read error may be involved. The chain is built from TRBV7-9 and TRBJ1-1; a weak D match, TRBD1 (6 bases). This CDR3 is built from 13 residues. Germline-derived CDR1 and CDR2 are SEHNR and FQNEAQ (reference sequence). CDR3 residues: CAGSNQGITEAFF. The DNA of the CDR3 is TGTGCCGGCAGCAATCAGGGGATCACTGAAGCTTTCTTT.